The rows below give T cell receptor beta chains drawn from one sample of a study of cytomegalovirus exposure and HLA in healthy donors. Generated by immunoSEQ multiplex PCR, the TCRdb table keeps only in-frame clones and is missing some. The table has fewer than 70,000 clones, approximately 92% seen once. The sample comprised PBMCs. Source of these receptors: a man younger than 35 in good health and CMV-seronegative. Each CDR3 is given with its conserved first and last residue. The D gene is left open where the match is weak. Size is omitted from some rows. Given values are once, few, many or a class for expanded clones.

-	-	TRBV2	TRBJ2-3	CASSEPSTDTQYF	TGTGCCAGCAGTGAACCAAGCACAGATACGCAGTATTTT
-	TRBD2	TRBV10-3	TRBJ2-1	CAISSGGSSYNEQFF	TGTGCCATCTCGAGCGGCGGGAGCTCCTACAATGAGCAGTTCTTC
-	TRBD1	TRBV10-3	TRBJ2-4	CAITADRGNIQYF	TGTGCCATCACGGCGGACAGGGGAAACATTCAGTACTTC
-	-	TRBV2	TRBJ1-1	CASIGQTVNTEAFF	TGTGCCAGCATTGGACAGACCGTGAACACTGAAGCTTTCTTT
-	-	TRBV6-6	TRBJ1-5	CASSPQGFGQPQHF	TGTGCCAGCAGCCCTCAGGGTTTCGGTCAGCCCCAGCATTTT
-	-	TRBV25-1	TRBJ2-5	CASSESTPQETQYF	TGTGCCAGCAGTGAATCCACACCTCAAGAGACCCAGTACTTC
-	TRBD1	TRBV5-6	TRBJ1-2	CASSPWGQNYGYTF	TGTGCCAGCAGCCCGTGGGGACAGAACTATGGCTACACCTTC
once	TRBD1	TRBV18	TRBJ1-1	CASSPPMRTGMNTEAFF	TGTGCCAGCTCACCACCTATGAGGACAGGGATGAACACTGAAGCTTTCTTT
-	TRBD1	TRBV2	TRBJ1-5	CASNMDRMVRSNQPQHF	TGTGCCAGCAATATGGACAGGATGGTGCGTAGCAATCAGCCCCAGCATTTT
-	TRBD2	TRBV4-2	TRBJ2-1	CASSQAGTSKQFF	TGTGCCAGCAGCCAAGCAGGGACTAGCAAGCAGTTCTTC
-	TRBD2	TRBV5-1	TRBJ2-3	CASSQGTSGGDTQYF	TGCGCCAGCAGCCAAGGGACTAGCGGGGGAGATACGCAGTATTTT
once	-	TRBV5-6	TRBJ2-2	CASSLLGAQFTGELFF	TGTGCCAGCAGCTTGTTGGGGGCCCAATTTACCGGGGAGCTGTTTTTT
once	-	TRBV25-1	TRBJ1-1	CASSEGARAEAFF	TGTGCCAGCAGTGAGGGGGCGCGGGCTGAAGCTTTCTTT
-	-	TRBV25-1	TRBJ1-1	CASSDPGVGTEAFF	TGTGCCAGCAGTGATCCGGGGGTGGGAACTGAAGCTTTCTTT
once	-	TRBV11-2	TRBJ2-7	CASSNLTRGEQYF	TGTGCCAGCAGCAACCTTACACGAGGGGAGCAGTACTTC
-	TRBD2	TRBV11-2	TRBJ2-3	CASSPRLAGGVGTDTQYF	TGTGCCAGCAGCCCTAGACTAGCGGGAGGTGTTGGCACAGATACGCAGTATTTT
once	TRBD2	TRBV5-1	TRBJ2-3	CASSTRTSGRADTQYF	TGCGCCAGCAGCACTCGGACTAGCGGGAGGGCAGATACGCAGTATTTT
-	-	TRBV28	TRBJ1-5	CASSRYNQPQHF	TGTGCCAGCAGTCGGTACAATCAGCCCCAGCATTTT
-	TRBD1	TRBV2	TRBJ2-7	CASSEVGTGYYEQYF	TGTGCCAGCAGTGAAGTCGGGACAGGGTACTACGAGCAGTACTTC
-	-	TRBV13	TRBJ2-7	CASSLARGLSYEQYF	TGTGCCAGCAGCTTAGCAAGGGGTCTCTCCTACGAGCAGTACTTC
once	-	TRBV5-1	TRBJ2-5	CASSLGDTSQETQYF	TGCGCCAGCAGCTTGGGGGACACCTCACAAGAGACCCAGTACTTC
-	TRBD2	TRBV30	TRBJ2-7	CAWGPSSGRSNEQYF	TGTGCCTGGGGCCCCTCTAGCGGGAGGTCCAACGAGCAGTACTTC
-	-	TRBV9	TRBJ2-7	CASSVGAGSYEQYF	TGTGCCAGCAGCGTAGGAGCGGGTTCGTACGAGCAGTACTTC
-	TRBD1	TRBV28	TRBJ1-4	CASSQTGGAYIDEKLFF	TGTGCCAGCAGCCAGACAGGGGGCGCTTATATTGATGAAAAACTGTTTTTT
-	-	TRBV19	TRBJ1-4	CASSGVTEVVKLFF	TGTGCCAGTAGTGGTGTGACAGAGGTAGTAAAACTGTTTTTT
few	-	TRBV6-5	TRBJ2-7	CASRNEVLSYEQYF	TGTGCCAGCAGAAACGAGGTACTCTCCTACGAGCAGTACTTC
-	-	TRBV2	TRBJ1-4	CASNQQGSNEKLFF	TGTGCCAGCAACCAACAGGGTAGCAATGAAAAACTGTTTTTT
-	-	TRBV9	TRBJ2-3	CASSYRGLSTDTQYF	TGTGCCAGCAGTTATCGAGGATTGAGCACAGATACGCAGTATTTT
-	-	TRBV7-2	TRBJ2-3	CASSVRGTQYF	TGTGCCAGCAGCGTCAGGGGCACGCAGTATTTT
-	TRBD2	TRBV5-1	TRBJ2-1	CASSLTSGAYNEQFF	TGCGCCAGCAGCTTGACTAGCGGGGCCTACAATGAGCAGTTCTTC
-	-	TRBV15	TRBJ2-3	CATSRDPAVSTDTQYF	TGTGCCACCAGCAGAGATCCGGCGGTTAGCACAGATACGCAGTATTTT
-	-	TRBV28	TRBJ1-5	CASSLISGRNQPQHF	TGTGCCAGCAGTCTCATCTCAGGGAGGAATCAGCCCCAGCATTTT
-	TRBD2	TRBV12-5	TRBJ2-1	CASGLGSGSPFF	TGTGCTAGTGGTTTGGGAAGCGGGAGCCCGTTCTTC
-	TRBD1	TRBV5-8	TRBJ1-1	CASPLRGRGPRTEAFF	TGTGCCAGCCCCTTGCGGGGAAGGGGGCCGCGAACTGAAGCTTTCTTT
-	-	TRBV5-5	TRBJ1-4	CASKFAGGEKLFF	TGTGCCAGCAAATTCGCGGGGGGAGAAAAACTGTTTTTT
-	TRBD2	TRBV10-2	TRBJ2-1	CASRGEGLAGGSRNEQFF	TGCGCCAGCAGGGGGGAGGGACTAGCGGGAGGTTCGCGAAATGAGCAGTTCTTC
few	-	TRBV14	TRBJ2-4	CASSHSGWAKNIQYF	TGTGCCAGCAGCCACTCAGGGTGGGCCAAAAACATTCAGTACTTC
-	TRBD2	TRBV7-2	TRBJ2-1	CASSPRTSGYYYNEQFF	TGTGCCAGCAGCCCCCGGACTAGCGGATATTATTACAATGAGCAGTTCTTC
-	-	TRBV5-6	TRBJ1-2	CASSQEAGTAF	TGTGCCAGCAGCCAAGAGGCGGGTACGGCCTTC
-	-	TRBV29-1	TRBJ2-3	CSPMLWENGGTDTQYF	TGCAGCCCTATGTTGTGGGAGAACGGGGGCACAGATACGCAGTATTTT
-	TRBD2	TRBV5-4	TRBJ2-7	CASSTTSGILSSYEQYF	TGTGCCAGCAGCACCACTAGCGGGATACTGAGCTCCTACGAGCAGTACTTC
-	-	TRBV2	TRBJ1-1	CASSQRRGNTEAFF	TGTGCCAGCAGTCAGAGGCGTGGGAACACTGAAGCTTTCTTT
-	TRBD2	TRBV6-5	TRBJ2-1	CASKLSGTNSGQFF	TGTGCCAGCAAACTTAGCGGGACCAATAGCGGGCAGTTCTTC
once	-	TRBV4-1	TRBJ2-5	CASSQVGLPRETQYF	TGCGCCAGCAGCCAAGTGGGGCTCCCGAGGGAGACCCAGTACTTC
-	-	TRBV5-1	TRBJ2-7	CASSYDRNEQYF	TGCGCCAGCAGCTATGACAGAAACGAGCAGTACTTC
-	-	TRBV2	TRBJ2-5	CASREDRRQETQYF	TGTGCCAGCAGGGAGGATCGGCGACAAGAGACCCAGTACTTC
-	TRBD2	TRBV28	TRBJ2-6	CGASGKGGANVLTF	TGTGGGGCTAGCGGGAAAGGAGGGGCCAACGTCCTGACTTTC
-	TRBD1	TRBV19	TRBJ1-5	CASQGQFSNQPQHF	TGTGCCAGCCAGGGACAGTTTAGCAATCAGCCCCAGCATTTT
-	-	TRBV28	TRBJ1-2	CAISRGLGYTF	TGTGCCATTTCCAGGGGCTTAGGCTACACCTTC
-	-	TRBV7-2	TRBJ2-3	CASSPGGRGSTGTDTQYF	TGTGCCAGCAGCCCCGGGGGGCGGGGGAGTACGGGCACAGATACGCAGTATTTT
-	-	TRBV20-1	TRBJ1-2	CSARGPYGYTF	TGCAGTGCTAGGGGGCCCTATGGCTACACCTTC
-	TRBD2	TRBV27	TRBJ2-1	CASSLGLAGVNEQFF	TGTGCCAGCAGTTTAGGACTAGCGGGAGTGAATGAGCAGTTCTTC